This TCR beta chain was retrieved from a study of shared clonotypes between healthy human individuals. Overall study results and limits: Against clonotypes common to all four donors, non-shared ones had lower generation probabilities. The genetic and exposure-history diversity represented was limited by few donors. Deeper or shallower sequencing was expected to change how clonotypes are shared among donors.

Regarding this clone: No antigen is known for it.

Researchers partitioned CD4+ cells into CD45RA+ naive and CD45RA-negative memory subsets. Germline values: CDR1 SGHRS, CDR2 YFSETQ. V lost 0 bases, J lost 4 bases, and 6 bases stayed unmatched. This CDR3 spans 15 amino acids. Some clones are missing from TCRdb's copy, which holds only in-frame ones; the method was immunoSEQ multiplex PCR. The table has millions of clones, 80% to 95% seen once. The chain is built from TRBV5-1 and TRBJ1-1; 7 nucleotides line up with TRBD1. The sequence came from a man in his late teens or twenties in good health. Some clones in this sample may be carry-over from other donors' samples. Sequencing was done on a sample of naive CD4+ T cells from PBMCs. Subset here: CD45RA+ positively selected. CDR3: CASSLDPQGITEAFF. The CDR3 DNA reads TGCGCCAGCAGCTTGGACCCACAGGGGATCACTGAAGCTTTCTTT.